Listed here is a single T cell receptor beta chain. Germline loops: CDR1 MNHNS, CDR2 SASEGT. After removal of 3 bases from V and 7 bases from J, the junction contained 10 bases not matched to a gene. This CDR3 spans 15 amino acids. This record comes from a study of early T cells in non-severe SARS-CoV-2 infection. Unique molecular identifiers were attached to individual cDNA molecules. TCRdb reprocessed the 5' RACE reads with MiXCR, giving one entry per CDR3 protein. The sample records around 82,000 distinct CDR3 sequences, roughly 14% being singletons. Sequenced: whole blood. J is TRBJ2-7 and V is TRBV6-1; 9 positions match TRBD1. The TCR comes from an adult who was a healthcare worker with PCR-confirmed SARS-CoV-2 infection or an uninfected control (not recorded which). The DNA of the CDR3 is TGTGCCAGCAGTGAGTCCGGGACAGGGTCGCAAGAGCAGTACGTC. This gives the protein CASSESGTGSQEQYV.